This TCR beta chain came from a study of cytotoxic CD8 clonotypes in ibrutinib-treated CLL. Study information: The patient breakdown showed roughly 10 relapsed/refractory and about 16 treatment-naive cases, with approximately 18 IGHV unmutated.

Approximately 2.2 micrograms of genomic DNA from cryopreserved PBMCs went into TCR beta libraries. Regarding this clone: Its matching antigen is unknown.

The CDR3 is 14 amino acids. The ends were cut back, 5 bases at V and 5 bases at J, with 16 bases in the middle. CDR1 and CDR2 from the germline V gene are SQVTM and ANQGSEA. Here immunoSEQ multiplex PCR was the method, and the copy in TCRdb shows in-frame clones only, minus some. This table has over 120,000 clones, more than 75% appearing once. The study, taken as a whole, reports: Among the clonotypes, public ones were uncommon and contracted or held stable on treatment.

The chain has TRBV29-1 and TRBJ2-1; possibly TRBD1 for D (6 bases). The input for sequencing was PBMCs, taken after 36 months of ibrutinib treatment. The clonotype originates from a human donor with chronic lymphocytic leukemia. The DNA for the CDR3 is TGCAGCGTTAAGTCCGGGACAACTGACAATGAGCAGTTCTTC. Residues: CSVKSGTTDNEQFF.